Listed below are T cell receptor beta chains from one sample, sequenced in a study of regulatory T cells in long-lasting Graves disease. TCRdb reprocessed the multiplex PCR reads with MiXCR, giving one entry per CDR3 protein. The sample includes a few hundred thousand distinct CDR3 sequences, about 20% of them seen just once. This specimen was peripheral blood mononuclear cells (PBMCs), taken when the disease was refractory, from a patient treated with antithyroid drugs. These receptors all stem from a female donor with Graves disease. The CDR3 runs from the conserved cysteine through the conserved F or W. The D gene is left open where the match is weak. Size is stated for part of the rows, as once, few or many counts, or as a class when the clone is expanded.

d_call	clone_size	v_call	j_call	cdr3_aa	cdr3_nt
NA	many	TRBV19	TRBJ1-1	CATHEGARDTEAFF	TGTGCCACTCACGAAGGGGCGCGGGACACTGAAGCTTTCTTT
NA	few	TRBV27	TRBJ2-7	CASSTTGTELGRSYEQYF	TGTGCCAGCAGTACAACCGGGACCGAGTTAGGAAGGTCCTACGAGCAGTACTTC
TRBD2	NA	TRBV20-1	TRBJ2-4	CSAAASGSEVKNIQYF	TGCAGTGCTGCCGCTAGCGGGAGTGAAGTCAAAAACATTCAGTACTTC
NA	NA	TRBV10-3	TRBJ2-2	CAISPQGGTGELFF	TGTGCCATCAGCCCCCAGGGGGGAACCGGGGAGCTGTTTTTT
NA	NA	TRBV19	TRBJ1-2	CASSSQASYGYTF	TGTGCCAGTAGTTCACAGGCTTCCTATGGCTACACCTTC
TRBD1	NA	TRBV6-1	TRBJ1-4	CASSVTGTDNEKLFF	TGTGCCAGCAGTGTGACCGGGACAGATAATGAAAAACTGTTTTTT
NA	many	TRBV28	TRBJ1-2	CASIDRNKMGGYGYTF	TGTGCCAGCATTGACAGGAATAAGATGGGAGGCTATGGCTACACCTTC
NA	few	TRBV5-1	TRBJ2-1	CASSPRASEGYNEQFF	TGCGCCAGCAGCCCGAGGGCTAGCGAGGGTTACAATGAGCAGTTCTTC
NA	few	TRBV30	TRBJ1-2	CAWNQGGAYGYTF	TGTGCCTGGAACCAAGGGGGGGCTTATGGCTACACCTTC
NA	few	TRBV5-6	TRBJ2-6	CASSQFLGYGANVLTF	TGTGCCAGCAGCCAATTTCTGGGGTACGGGGCCAACGTCCTGACTTTC
TRBD1	few	TRBV20-1	TRBJ1-5	CSARDGQGINQPQHF	TGCAGTGCTAGAGACGGACAGGGGATCAATCAGCCCCAGCATTTT
TRBD2	many	TRBV2	TRBJ2-7	CATSGDPLEQYF	TGTGCCACTAGCGGGGACCCTCTCGAGCAGTACTTC
TRBD1	few	TRBV7-9	TRBJ2-4	CASAPGQGDIQYF	TGTGCCAGCGCCCCGGGACAGGGTGACATTCAGTACTTC
TRBD2	many	TRBV2	TRBJ2-7	CASSGGLAASYEQYF	TGTGCCAGCAGTGGGGGACTAGCGGCCTCCTACGAGCAGTACTTC
NA	few	TRBV10-3	TRBJ1-4	CAAGTTNEKLFF	TGTGCCGCTGGGACAACTAATGAAAAACTGTTTTTT
NA	few	TRBV30	TRBJ1-1	CAWSGGIGEGTEAFF	TGTGCCTGGAGTGGGGGTATAGGGGAGGGCACTGAAGCTTTCTTT
NA	NA	TRBV6-2/TRBV6-3	TRBJ2-4	CASSYSASDIQYF	TGTGCCAGCAGTTACTCGGCCTCAGACATTCAGTACTTC
TRBD2	few	TRBV7-2	TRBJ2-7	CASSYRTSGPYEQYF	TGTGCCAGCAGCTACCGGACTAGCGGACCCTACGAGCAGTACTTC
TRBD2	NA	TRBV20-1	TRBJ2-7	CSARPAGLYEQYF	TGCAGTGCTAGGCCAGCGGGATTATACGAGCAGTACTTC
NA	NA	TRBV19	TRBJ2-6	CASRNRDSGANVPTF	TGTGCCAGTAGGAACAGGGATTCAGGGGCCAACGTCCCGACTTTC
NA	many	TRBV2	TRBJ1-2	CASSDGRVNYGYTF	TGTGCCAGCAGTGACGGCAGGGTAAACTATGGCTACACCTTC
NA	few	TRBV6-2/TRBV6-3	TRBJ2-7	CASSEGSGEQYF	TGTGCCAGCAGCGAGGGTTCGGGGGAGCAGTACTTC
NA	many	TRBV5-1	TRBJ1-5	CASSEDTYSNQPQHF	TGCGCCAGCAGCGAGGACACTTATAGCAATCAGCCCCAGCATTTT
TRBD2	NA	TRBV6-4	TRBJ2-7	CASRGLDGAGAHLLYEQYF	TGTGCCAGCAGGGGACTAGATGGCGCGGGAGCCCATCTTCTCTACGAGCAGTACTTC
NA	many	TRBV5-1	TRBJ1-1	CASSLLGSAAEAFF	TGCGCCAGCAGCTTGCTAGGTTCTGCTGCTGAAGCTTTCTTT
TRBD2	few	TRBV19	TRBJ2-5	CAGSIPTSVRMETQYF	TGTGCCGGTAGTATCCCCACTAGCGTTCGGATGGAGACCCAGTACTTC
NA	few	TRBV7-2	TRBJ2-7	CASSQFPGPLRDEQYF	TGTGCCAGCAGCCAGTTTCCGGGACCGCTTCGGGACGAGCAGTACTTC
NA	few	TRBV11-2	TRBJ2-2	CASSLDRGSGELFF	TGTGCCAGCAGCTTAGATAGGGGGAGCGGGGAGCTGTTTTTT
TRBD1	many	TRBV28	TRBJ1-4	CASYRDRGNEKLFF	TGTGCCAGCTACCGGGACAGGGGTAATGAAAAACTGTTTTTT
NA	few	TRBV2	TRBJ1-5	CASNEGRRKSFNQPQHF	TGTGCCAGCAATGAGGGACGACGGAAGAGTTTCAATCAGCCCCAGCATTTT
NA	NA	TRBV19	TRBJ2-5	CASSLGQPETQYF	TGTGCCAGTAGTCTAGGACAGCCGGAGACCCAGTACTTC
NA	few	TRBV30	TRBJ2-7	CAWEGWDSYEQYF	TGTGCCTGGGAGGGTTGGGACTCCTACGAGCAGTACTTC
NA	many	TRBV28	TRBJ1-2	CASRIVGASYGYTF	TGTGCCAGCAGGATTGTCGGGGCCTCGTATGGCTACACCTTC
NA	NA	TRBV30	TRBJ1-1	CAWSAREEAFF	TGTGCCTGGAGTGCCCGCGAAGAAGCTTTCTTT
NA	many	TRBV2	TRBJ2-7	CASSVSDLSASSSSYEQYF	TGTGCCAGCAGTGTTAGTGATCTTTCTGCCTCATCGAGCTCCTACGAGCAGTACTTC
TRBD1	many	TRBV6-1	TRBJ1-2	CASNGQGGNYGYTF	TGTGCCAGCAATGGACAGGGAGGTAACTATGGCTACACCTTC
TRBD1	many	TRBV2	TRBJ2-7	CASTPGQGSYEQYF	TGTGCCAGCACCCCGGGACAGGGCTCCTACGAGCAGTACTTC
NA	NA	TRBV7-9	TRBJ1-1	CASTRLVDVGTEAFF	TGTGCCAGCACCCGCCTAGTAGACGTCGGCACTGAAGCTTTCTTT
NA	NA	TRBV20-1	TRBJ2-7	CSATRQVRTYEQYF	TGCAGTGCTACTCGACAAGTCCGAACCTACGAGCAGTACTTC
TRBD2	NA	TRBV18	TRBJ2-7	CASSPILSGKYEQYF	TGTGCCAGCTCACCAATCCTTAGCGGGAAATACGAGCAGTACTTC
NA	once	TRBV3-1	TRBJ2-7	CASSQRGLGAYEQYF	TGTGCCAGCAGCCAACGGGGATTGGGAGCATACGAGCAGTACTTC
NA	NA	TRBV19	TRBJ2-2	CATKPRDGVNTGELFF	TGTGCCACTAAACCTCGGGACGGAGTGAACACCGGGGAGCTGTTTTTT
TRBD2	few	TRBV5-1	TRBJ2-7	CASSPAGGIAGGSYEQYF	TGCGCCAGCAGCCCAGCCGGGGGCATAGCGGGAGGGTCCTACGAGCAGTACTTC
NA	NA	TRBV5-1	TRBJ2-4	CASSLEAGGAKNIQYF	TGCGCCAGCAGCTTGGAGGCTGGGGGAGCCAAAAACATTCAGTACTTC
TRBD2	few	TRBV6-2/TRBV6-3	TRBJ2-7	CASSYPSSVTGTSSSYEQYF	TGTGCCAGCAGTTACCCATCGAGTGTAACCGGGACTAGCTCCTCCTACGAGCAGTACTTC
NA	few	TRBV7-2	TRBJ2-7	CASSVTGTLYEQYF	TGTGCCAGCAGCGTAACAGGGACCCTCTACGAGCAGTACTTC
NA	once	TRBV6-1	TRBJ2-7	CASSPSGTPGSIKQYF	TGTGCCAGCAGTCCCTCCGGGACCCCTGGTTCTATCAAGCAGTACTTC
NA	NA	TRBV3-1	TRBJ1-1	CASSHRRGGVGDTEAFF	TGTGCCAGCAGCCACCGGAGAGGGGGGGTTGGTGACACTGAAGCTTTCTTT
NA	many	TRBV2	TRBJ1-4	CASKRPLGKLFF	TGTGCCAGCAAACGACCCCTCGGAAAACTGTTTTTT
NA	NA	TRBV20-1	TRBJ2-7	CSARETIGRANYEQYF	TGCAGTGCTAGAGAGACGATAGGACGGGCCAACTACGAGCAGTACTTC
NA	NA	TRBV30	TRBJ1-5	CAWGLTGFNQPQHF	TGTGCCTGGGGCCTAACAGGATTCAATCAGCCCCAGCATTTT
NA	many	TRBV28	TRBJ2-5	CASVRGPQETQYF	TGTGCCAGCGTCAGGGGTCCCCAAGAGACCCAGTACTTC
NA	many	TRBV20-1	TRBJ1-1	CSAVPTENTEAFF	TGCAGTGCTGTTCCGACAGAGAACACTGAAGCTTTCTTT
TRBD1	NA	TRBV11-1	TRBJ2-1	CASSRDRAYNEQFF	TGTGCCAGCAGCCGGGACAGGGCCTACAATGAGCAGTTCTTC
NA	NA	TRBV3-1	TRBJ2-5	CASSQDGGYQETQYF	TGTGCCAGCAGCCAAGATGGAGGGTACCAAGAGACCCAGTACTTC
TRBD2	NA	TRBV2	TRBJ2-1	CASSDMAGDNEQFF	TGTGCCAGCAGTGATATGGCGGGAGACAATGAGCAGTTCTTC
TRBD1	NA	TRBV20-1	TRBJ2-7	CSARAGTGPYEQYF	TGCAGTGCTAGGGCCGGGACAGGGCCCTACGAGCAGTACTTC
TRBD2	many	TRBV2	TRBJ2-7	CASGGRKTYEQYF	TGTGCTTCTGGCGGGAGGAAGACCTACGAGCAGTACTTC
NA	few	TRBV3-1	TRBJ1-2	CASSQVSRNYGYTF	TGTGCCAGCAGCCAAGTTTCCAGGAACTATGGCTACACCTTC
NA	NA	TRBV6-1	TRBJ1-5	CASSESQGSNQPQHF	TGTGCCAGCAGTGAATCTCAGGGTAGCAATCAGCCCCAGCATTTT